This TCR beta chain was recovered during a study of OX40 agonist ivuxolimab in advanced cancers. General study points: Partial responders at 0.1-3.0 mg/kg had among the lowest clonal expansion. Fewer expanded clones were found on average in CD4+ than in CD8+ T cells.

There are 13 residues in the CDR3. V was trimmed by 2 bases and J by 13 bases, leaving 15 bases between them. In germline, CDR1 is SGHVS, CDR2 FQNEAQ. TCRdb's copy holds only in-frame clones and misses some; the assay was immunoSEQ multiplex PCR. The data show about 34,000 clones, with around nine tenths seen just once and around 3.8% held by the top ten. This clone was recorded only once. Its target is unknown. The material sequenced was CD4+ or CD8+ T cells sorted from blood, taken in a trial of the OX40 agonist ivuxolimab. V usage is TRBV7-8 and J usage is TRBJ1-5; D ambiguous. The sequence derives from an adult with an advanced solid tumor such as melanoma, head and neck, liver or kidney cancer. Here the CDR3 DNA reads TGTGCCAGCAGCTTAAGTTCCCGGGGTGCTCAGCATTTT. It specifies CASSLSSRGAQHF.